The 8 T cell receptor beta chains given below trace back to one sample, sequenced in a study of blood T cells in healthy people across ages. For the second PCR, which ran for about 7 to 11 cycles, a sample-barcoded 5' primer and a J-beta primer mix were used. TCRdb analysed the 5' RACE reads with MiXCR anew, one entry per CDR3 protein. The sample has 800,000 or so distinct CDR3 sequences; about 59% are singletons. Material: blood. These TCRs come from a man younger than 40 in good health.

A few counts support this clonotype. The chain employs TRBV24-1 and TRBJ2-1; 13 bases line up with TRBD2. CDR3 size: 16 residues. Germline loops: CDR1 KGHDR, CDR2 SFDVKD. Losses at the gene ends were 5 bases for V and 6 bases for J; bases not matched to a gene: 6. CDR3 amino acids: CATSVQLAGGFNEQFF. The CDR3 nucleotides are TGTGCCACCAGTGTCCAACTAGCGGGGGGGTTCAATGAGCAGTTCTTC.

This clonotype was found a few times. The V gene is TRBV9, the J gene TRBJ2-5, with D perhaps TRBD1 (5 bases). The J call is in doubt because the DNA end fits TRBJ2-1 better. The CDR3 has 17 amino acids. Germline V gene data show CDR1 as SGDLS and CDR2 as YYNGEE. CDR3 DNA: TGTGCCAGCAGCGGAGTCCCCCCGCACAGGAGCCAAGAGACCCAGTTCTTC. Translating it yields CASSGVPPHRSQETQFF.

The chain couples TRBV7-2 to TRBJ1-2, with a tentative D call TRBD1 (5 bases). The ends were cut back, 4 bases at V and 5 bases at J, with 11 bases in the middle. CDR1 is SGHTA, CDR2 FQGNSA, per germline. This CDR3 spans 13 amino acids. In DNA, the CDR3 is TGTGCCAGCAGCTCAGGGAGGGCGTATGGCTACACCTTC. Translating gives CASSSGRAYGYTF.

The chain has TRBV12-3 or TRBV12-4 and TRBJ2-7; D is perhaps TRBD2 (5 bases). Matching the DNA end better, TRBJ2-5 makes the J call doubtful. The CDR3 is 14 amino acids. CDR3 nucleotide sequence: TGTGCCAGCAGTTTATACACGGGGTTGGAGACCCAGTACTTC. This translates into CASSLYTGLETQYF.

The DNA for the CDR3 is TGTGCCAGCAGCTCGAGACTAGCGGGGGGGGATACGCAGTATTTT. Encoded protein: CASSSRLAGGDTQYF. The chain joins TRBV7-3 to TRBJ2-3; 14 nucleotides match TRBD2. V was clipped by 4 bases and J by 6 bases; unmatched bases: 3. Germline V gene data show CDR1 as SGHTA and CDR2 as FQGTGA. This CDR3 spans 15 amino acids.

The chain uses TRBV28 and TRBJ2-5, with TRBD2 matching 11 bases. Unmatched junction bases numbered 15, after V lost 5 bases and J lost 7 bases. This CDR3 contains 17 residues. Germline CDR1 is MDHEN and CDR2 is SYDVKM. The chain's CDR3 is CASSPPTSGDPRATQYF. The CDR3, as DNA: TGTGCCAGCAGTCCCCCGACTAGCGGGGACCCAAGAGCGACCCAGTACTTC.

This chain joins TRBV7-2 and TRBJ2-1; 11 nucleotides match TRBD2. V dropped 9 bases and J dropped 9; count of bases not matched to a gene: 10. The CDR3 totals 14 residues. The germline CDR1 and CDR2 sequences are SGHTA and FQGNSA. The CDR3 nucleotides read TGTGCCAGATCCACTAGCGGGAGTTCGGGTGAGCAGTTCTTC. It yields the protein CARSTSGSSGEQFF.

The chain carries TRBV29-1 and TRBJ2-1, with a weak D call TRBD2 (6 bases). Germline V CDR1 and CDR2: SQVTM, ANQGSEA. V was cut by 7 bases and J by 5 bases, with 18 bases left in between. This CDR3 is 14 amino acids long. The CDR3 sequence is CSGEGGEGNNEQFF. As DNA, the CDR3 is TGCAGCGGTGAGGGAGGTGAGGGTAACAATGAGCAGTTCTTC.